The T cell receptor (beta chain) described here comes from a study of blood T cell repertoires in COVID-19. Only in-frame clones appear in the TCRdb table, and some are missing; sequencing was by immunoSEQ multiplex PCR. The sample records roughly 410,000 clones, over 75% being singletons. Germline V CDR1 and CDR2: MDHEN, SYDVKM. V was pared by 3 bases and J by 0 bases, with 11 bases between. The length of the CDR3 is 15 residues. Sequenced sample: peripheral blood. The sequence was collected from a woman aged 55 to 70 with COVID-19, enrolled during active disease. The gene calls are TRBV28 and TRBJ1-2; D might be TRBD1 (6 bases). CDR3 DNA: TGTGCCAGCAGTTTTTGGGGGCGATCTAACTATGGCTACACCTTC. Amino acid sequence: CASSFWGRSNYGYTF.